The clone carrying this TCR beta chain has just a few counts. Its matching antigen is unknown. This entry comes from a study of CD8 T cells in ankylosing spondylitis. General study results and limits: Typical of ankylosing spondylitis blood, it appeared, was a TCR beta motif of eight highly homologous variants. Disease-linked clones had a CD8+ phenotype and relatively low frequency in peripheral blood.

TCRdb used MiXCR to reprocess the 5' RACE reads, holding one entry per CDR3 protein. The profile shows 700,000 to 1,000,000 distinct CDR3 sequences, approximately 10% of them singletons. Trimming pared 3 bases from V and 4 bases from J, leaving 6 bases between. Looked up from germline, CDR1 is DFQATT and CDR2 is SNEGSKA (reference sequence). The CDR3 is made up of 11 amino acids. The sequencing sample was made of blood, either unsorted or a sorted T cell fraction (not recorded which). V gene TRBV20-1 combines with J gene TRBJ1-1, with a tentative D call TRBD1 (5 bases). The TCR originated in a male donor with ankylosing spondylitis. Here the CDR3 reads CSASTGTEAFF. The CDR3 region has the DNA TGCAGTGCTAGTACAGGCACTGAAGCTTTCTTT.